These 20 T cell receptor beta chains came from one sample sequenced in a study of blood T cell repertoires in COVID-19. Method: immunoSEQ multiplex PCR; TCRdb's copy keeps in-frame clones and lacks some. Of around 170,000 clones listed, 80% to 90% are singletons. Sequenced input: peripheral blood. All receptors derive from a man in his 60s with acute or convalescent COVID-19.

The chain recombines TRBV6-1 with TRBJ1-3; maybe TRBD1 (6 bases). V lost 4 bases to trimming and J lost 0 bases, with 16 bases between them. There are 17 residues in the CDR3. CDR1 and CDR2 (germline): MNHNS, SASEGT. The CDR3 region has the DNA TGTGCCAGCAGTGCCGCCCAGGGGCACCGCTCTGGAAACACCATATATTTT. This translates into CASSAAQGHRSGNTIYF.

V usage is TRBV6-4 and J usage is TRBJ1-1; TRBD1 is a possible D gene (5 bases). Germline CDR1 MRHNA, CDR2 SNTAGT. V dropped 2 bases and J dropped 7 bases, with 8 bases sitting between them. CDR3 length equals 12 residues. The chain's CDR3 is CASSDMQGEAFF. The CDR3 DNA sequence: TGTGCCAGCAGTGACATGCAGGGTGAAGCTTTCTTT.

This rearrangement joins TRBV4-3 to TRBJ2-7; 9 bases are a match to TRBD2. Unmatched junction bases numbered 9, after V lost 2 bases and J lost 1 base. The CDR3 consists of 17 residues. Per the germline V gene, CDR1 is LGHNA and CDR2 is YSLEER. The CDR3 bases are TGCGCCAGCAGCCAAACTTTAGCGGGGGCGCGTTCCTACGAGCAGTACTTC. The encoded protein is CASSQTLAGARSYEQYF.

This clone was observed a few times. The chain uses TRBV5-1 and TRBJ1-2; the D is unclear. The CDR3 has 14 amino acids. V was cut by 3 bases and J by 6 bases, with 15 bases left in between. The germline CDR1 and CDR2 sequences are SGHRS and YFSETQ. CDR3 sequence: CASSSRAGPDGYTF. DNA of the CDR3: TGCGCCAGCAGCTCGAGGGCAGGTCCGGATGGCTACACCTTC. Using reference TRBV5-1 and TRBJ1-2 for the parts outside the CDR3, the full variable domain is KAGVTQTPRYLIKTRGQQVTLSCSPISGHRSVSWYQQTPGQGLQFLFEYFSETQRNKGNFPGRFSGRQFSNSRSEMNVSTLELGDSALYLCASSSRAGPDGYTFGSGTRLTVV.

The genes are TRBV11-2 and TRBJ1-6; D is possibly TRBD1 (6 bases). The germline V gene encodes CDR1 SGHAT and CDR2 FQNNGV. The ends were cut back, 5 bases at V and 14 bases at J, with 19 bases in the middle. The CDR3 runs to 14 residues. CDR3: CASSAGSQGRALHF. For the CDR3, the DNA is TGTGCCAGCAGCGCCGGGTCACAGGGTAGGGCCCTCCACTTT.

The J gene is TRBJ1-5, the V gene TRBV25-1, with D tentatively TRBD1 (5 bases). Trimming cost V 5 bases and J 9 bases, with 17 bases left between them. CDR3 length: 14 residues. Germline values: CDR1 MGHDK, CDR2 SYGVNS. DNA for the CDR3: TGTGCCAGCAGTCCCAATAGCGGGGGAGGGCCCCAGCATTTT. Translated, it gives CASSPNSGGGPQHF.

This clone has only one observation. The genes are TRBV4-2 and TRBJ1-6; D gene uncertain. The germline gives CDR1 LGHNA, CDR2 YNFKEQ. The CDR3 spans 16 residues. The ends were cut back, 2 bases at V and 7 bases at J, with 15 bases in the middle. DNA of the CDR3: TGTGCCAGCAGCCAATTTATCGGGAACCCAAATTCACCCCTCCACTTT. It codes for CASSQFIGNPNSPLHF.

The chain recombines TRBV25-1 with TRBJ1-6; 9 bases line up with TRBD1. V lost 9 bases, J lost 8 bases, and 5 bases stayed unmatched. The V gene's germline CDR1 is MGHDK and CDR2 SYGVNS. The CDR3 is 13 residues long. The CDR3 loop is CASDRGGDSPLHF. In DNA form, the CDR3 reads TGTGCCAGTGACAGGGGGGGGGATTCACCCCTCCACTTT.

The rearrangement joins TRBV2 to TRBJ1-1; D is unclear. The length of the CDR3 is 13 residues. CDR1 and CDR2 (germline): SNHLY, FYNNEI. V dropped 4 bases and J dropped 1 base, with 7 bases sitting between them. The DNA of the CDR3 is TGTGCCAGCAGTGGGCAAACGAACACTGAAGCTTTCTTT. Translating gives CASSGQTNTEAFF.

The table lists this clone with a few counts. The CDR3 DNA sequence: TGCGCCAGCAGCCCCAGCTCCTACAATGAGCAGTTCTTC. This codes for CASSPSSYNEQFF. J is TRBJ2-1 and V is TRBV4-3, with D unresolved. The V end lost 4 bases, the J end lost 0 bases, and 4 bases lay between the germline ends. CDR1 LGHNA and CDR2 YSLEER come from the germline V gene. The CDR3 is 13 amino acids.

The chain links TRBV6-5 to TRBJ1-1, with unresolved D. The ends were cut back, 3 bases at V and 11 bases at J, with 13 bases in the middle. The CDR3 contains 12 residues. CDR1 is MNHEY, CDR2 SVGAGI, per germline. CDR3 nucleotides: TGTGCCAGCAGTTATGGTGCTGGAGGGGCTTTCTTT. It codes for CASSYGAGGAFF.

This chain uses TRBV19 with TRBJ1-1; 7 bases fit TRBD1. Looked up from germline, CDR1 is LNHDA and CDR2 is SQIVND (reference sequence). The CDR3 is 18 amino acids. Germline trimming cut 5 bases from V and 0 bases from J; bases unmatched to any gene: 15. The CDR3, as DNA: TGTGCCAGTAGTCCCCCCCCCGGGACAGAGATAATGAACACTGAAGCTTTCTTT. Translating gives CASSPPPGTEIMNTEAFF.

This clone was found a few times. The chain uses TRBV6-6 and TRBJ1-1, with a weak D call TRBD1 (6 bases). The CDR3 covers 15 residues. V was trimmed by 2 bases and J by 0 bases, leaving 10 bases between them. Germline CDR1 is MNHNY and CDR2 is SVGAGI (reference sequence). The CDR3 nucleotides are TGTGCCAGCAGTTACACGGACAGAGTGAACACTGAAGCTTTCTTT. This sequence encodes CASSYTDRVNTEAFF.

The chain is built from TRBV5-1 and TRBJ2-6; unclear D gene. The germline V and J ends were trimmed by 0 bases and 4 bases, with 11 bases remaining between them. Germline values: CDR1 SGHRS, CDR2 YFSETQ. The CDR3 runs 16 residues. Here the CDR3 DNA reads TGCGCCAGCAGCTTGGATCTGAGTACCGGGGCCAACGTCCTGACTTTC. This gives the protein CASSLDLSTGANVLTF.

This rearrangement joins TRBV18 to TRBJ1-5; no firm D call. The V and J ends lost 5 bases and 4 bases respectively, with 15 bases between them. Germline loops: CDR1 KGHSH, CDR2 LQKENI. The CDR3 extends over 15 amino acids. The CDR3 is CASSYGSRTNQPQHF. The CDR3 nucleotides read TGTGCCAGCTCATACGGGTCGAGAACTAATCAGCCCCAGCATTTT.

Turning to this clone: In the same sample, other DNA sequences code for this CDR3. The gene calls are TRBV30 and TRBJ2-1; D ambiguous. Germline CDR1 is GTSNPN and CDR2 is SVGIG (reference sequence). With 0 bases removed from V and 0 bases from J, the gap between germline ends came to 12 bases. The CDR3 has 16 residues. The CDR3 bases are TGTGCCTGGAGTGTACGCGGCCTCAGCTCCTACAATGAGCAGTTCTTC. Protein product: CAWSVRGLSSYNEQFF.

The rearrangement joins TRBV7-2 to TRBJ2-2, with 9 bases identical to TRBD1. This CDR3 is 17 amino acids long. The germline CDR1 and CDR2 sequences are SGHTA and FQGNSA. The V and J ends lost 7 bases and 5 bases, in that order; junction bases with no gene match: 14. In nucleotides, the CDR3 is TGTGCCAGCACCCTAAACACCGGGACAGGGATGACCGGGGAGCTGTTTTTT. The encoded protein is CASTLNTGTGMTGELFF.

This clone was detected only once. This chain links TRBV11-2 with TRBJ1-2; 9 bases agree with TRBD1. J lost 6 bases, V lost 4 bases, and 9 bases had no gene match. The CDR3 is 15 residues long. CDR1 and CDR2 from the germline V gene are SGHAT and FQNNGV. The CDR3 reads CASSSGQGLWNGYTF. Here the CDR3 DNA reads TGTGCCAGCAGCTCTGGACAGGGGCTGTGGAATGGCTACACCTTC.

V gene TRBV6-2 or TRBV6-3 combines with J gene TRBJ1-2; possible D gene TRBD1, 6 bases. Trimming shortened V by 4 bases and J by 2 bases, and 14 bases separated the two germline ends. CDR3 length: 15 residues. CDR1 is MNHEY and CDR2 is SVGEGT in the germline V gene. The CDR3, as DNA: TGTGCCAGCAGTTGGACCGGGACACCGAACTATGGCTACACCTTC. Translated, it gives CASSWTGTPNYGYTF.

The chain carries TRBV18 and TRBJ1-1, with D tentatively TRBD1 (6 bases). The germline V gene encodes CDR1 KGHSH and CDR2 LQKENI. CDR3 length: 15 amino acids. Trimming took 6 bases from V and 2 from J, leaving 16 bases between them. In DNA, the CDR3 is TGTGCCAGCTCCCCTATCCGGACAGAAAACACTGAAGCTTTCTTT. This translates into CASSPIRTENTEAFF.